These 11 T cell receptor beta chains originate from one sample sequenced in a study of CD8 T cells in Susac syndrome. Random hexamers primed reverse transcription of about 0.45 to 1 ug RNA. Each CDR3 protein gets one entry after TCRdb re-called the immunoSEQ multiplex PCR reads with MiXCR. The data hold around 300,000 distinct CDR3 sequences, with around nine tenths observed a single time. Sample: CD8+ T cells from PBMCs. These receptors were taken from a human donor with multiple sclerosis.

In its sample, this clonotype was seen once. V usage is TRBV29-1 and J usage is TRBJ2-7; D remains unclear. The CDR3 sequence is 15 residues long. V lost 0 bases and J 0 bases, leaving 12 bases between the germline ends. Germline assignment: CDR1 SQVTM and CDR2 ANQGSEA. The CDR3 bases are TGCAGCGTTGAAGATAGGCAGACGAGCTCCTACGAGCAGTACTTC. Its protein product is CSVEDRQTSSYEQYF.

This rearrangement joins TRBV20-1 to TRBJ1-2; the D gene is possibly TRBD1 (6 bases). The CDR3 runs to 17 residues. Germline V CDR1 and CDR2: DFQATT, SNEGSKA (reference sequence). Trimming pared 0 bases from V and 0 bases from J, leaving 17 bases between. In nucleotides, the CDR3 is TGCAGTGCTAGAGAGTTCGGGTGGGACAAAGCTAACTATGGCTACACCTTC. Translated: CSAREFGWDKANYGYTF.

This chain uses TRBV7-8 with TRBJ2-3, with a weak D call TRBD1 (5 bases). Trimming cost V 0 bases and J 0 bases, with 13 bases left between them. Per the germline V gene, CDR1 is SGHVS and CDR2 is FQNEAQ. The CDR3 length is 17 residues. As DNA, the CDR3 is TGTGCCAGCAGCTTAGCGGGCAGGGTTTGGAGCACAGATACGCAGTATTTT. It is translated as CASSLAGRVWSTDTQYF.

The chain is built from TRBV30 and TRBJ2-7, with D tentatively TRBD1 (5 bases). V shed 0 bases and J shed 4 bases, with 16 bases lying between them. This CDR3 is 15 amino acids long. Germline CDR1 GTSNPN, CDR2 SVGIG (reference sequence). This CDR3 reads CAWSVPTTGLYEQYF. The CDR3 nucleotides are TGTGCCTGGAGTGTACCTACCACAGGATTATACGAGCAGTACTTC.

V and J are TRBV13 and TRBJ2-5, with 7 bases that match TRBD1. The ends lost 4 bases at V and 5 bases at J; junction bases unmatched: 13. There are 16 residues in the CDR3. The germline gives CDR1 PRHDT, CDR2 FYEKMQ (reference sequence). The CDR3 sequence is CASSSRTLDRVETQYF. CDR3 nucleotide sequence: TGTGCCAGCAGCTCTAGAACCCTTGACAGGGTGGAGACCCAGTACTTC.

This clonotype was recorded only once. This rearrangement joins TRBV12-5 to TRBJ2-1; D is ambiguous. The ends were cut back, 5 bases at V and 3 bases at J, with 5 bases in the middle. Germline V lookup: CDR1 LGHNT, CDR2 FRNRAP. This CDR3 comprises 12 residues. The CDR3 coding sequence is TGTGCTAGTGGTCCCGACTACAATGAGCAGTTCTTC. Its protein is CASGPDYNEQFF.

This clonotype has a single count. This sequence joins TRBV6-2 or TRBV6-3 and TRBJ1-5; 7 nucleotides match TRBD1. The length of the CDR3 is 16 residues. With 5 bases clipped from V and 4 bases from J, the junction kept 11 bases outside the gene matches. Germline loops: CDR1 MNHEY, CDR2 SVGEGT. The CDR3 reads CASSPPRGRGNQPQHF. The CDR3 DNA follows: TGTGCCAGCAGTCCCCCGAGGGGGCGCGGGAATCAGCCCCAGCATTTT.

This sequence joins TRBV19 and TRBJ2-7; 11 bases line up with TRBD1. Germline-derived CDR1 and CDR2 are LNHDA and SQIVND (reference sequence). There are 14 residues in the CDR3. The ends lost 7 bases at V and 3 bases at J; junction bases unmatched: 5. The CDR3 nucleotides are TGTGCCAGTACCGCCGGGACAGGGGGCTACGAGCAGTACTTC. Translating it yields CASTAGTGGYEQYF.

The chain combines TRBV29-1 with TRBJ2-2; 7 bases are shared with TRBD2. This CDR3 comprises 15 residues. V was clipped by 4 bases and J by 0 bases; unmatched bases: 5. Germline V gives CDR1 SQVTM, CDR2 ANQGSEA. CDR3 in amino acids: CSVGPGGSNTGELFF. The CDR3 region has the DNA TGCAGCGTTGGACCCGGGGGGTCGAACACCGGGGAGCTGTTTTTT.

The rearrangement links TRBV12-3 or TRBV12-4 to TRBJ2-1; D unclear. V dropped 5 bases and J dropped 4 bases, with 21 bases sitting between them. The CDR3 is made up of 17 amino acids. CDR3 DNA sequence: TGTGCCAGCAGTGACCCAGACCGGGCCACGAATTACAATGAGCAGTTCTTC. Translating gives CASSDPDRATNYNEQFF.

V gene TRBV11-3 combines with J gene TRBJ2-3; D ambiguous. Germline loops: CDR1 SGHNT, CDR2 YENEEA. Between the trimmed V and J ends, which lost 3 bases and 5 bases, there was a span of 9 bases. This CDR3 comprises 13 residues. CDR3 sequence (DNA): TGTGCCAGCAGCTTTGGTTTGCGAGATACGCAGTATTTT. Translation gives CASSFGLRDTQYF.